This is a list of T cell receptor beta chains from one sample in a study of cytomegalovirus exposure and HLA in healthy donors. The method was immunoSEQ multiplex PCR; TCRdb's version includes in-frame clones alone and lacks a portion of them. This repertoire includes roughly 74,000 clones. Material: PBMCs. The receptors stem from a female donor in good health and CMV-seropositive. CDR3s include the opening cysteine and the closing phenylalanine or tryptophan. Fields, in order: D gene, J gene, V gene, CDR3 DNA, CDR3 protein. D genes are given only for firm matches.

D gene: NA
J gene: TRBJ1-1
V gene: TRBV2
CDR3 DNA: TGTGCCAGCAGTGAATGGGGGGGAGGGCGCACTGAAGCTTTCTTT
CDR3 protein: CASSEWGGGRTEAFF

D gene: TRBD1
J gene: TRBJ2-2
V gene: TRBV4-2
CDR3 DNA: TGTGCCAGCAGCCAACGGACAGGTTCAAGCACCGGGGAGCTGTTTTTT
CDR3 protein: CASSQRTGSSTGELFF

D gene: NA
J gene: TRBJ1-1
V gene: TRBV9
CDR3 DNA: TGTGCCAGCAGCGTGAGAGAAGGGGTTGGGGCTGAAGCTTTCTTT
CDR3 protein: CASSVREGVGAEAFF

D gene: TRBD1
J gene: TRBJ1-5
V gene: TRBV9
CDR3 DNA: TGTGCCAGCAGCGCAGGGGGCAGCAATCAGCCCCAGCATTTT
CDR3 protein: CASSAGGSNQPQHF

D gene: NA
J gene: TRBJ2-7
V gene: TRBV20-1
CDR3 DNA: TGCAGTGCTAGAGTAGTGAACGAGCAGTACTTC
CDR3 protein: CSARVVNEQYF

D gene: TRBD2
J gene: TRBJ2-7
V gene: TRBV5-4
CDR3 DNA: TGTGCCAGTAGTCTAGCGGGGGGCTTATACGAGCAGTACTTC
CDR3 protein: CASSLAGGLYEQYF

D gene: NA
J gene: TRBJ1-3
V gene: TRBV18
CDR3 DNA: TGTGCCAGCTCACCGGACGTCGGGGGGAACACCATATATTTT
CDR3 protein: CASSPDVGGNTIYF

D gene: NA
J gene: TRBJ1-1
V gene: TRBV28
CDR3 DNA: TGTGCCAGCAGTCGTGCAGGGCCTAACACTGAAGCTTTCTTT
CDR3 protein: CASSRAGPNTEAFF

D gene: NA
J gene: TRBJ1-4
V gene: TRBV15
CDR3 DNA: TGTGCCACCAGCAGAGCCAACAGGAATTTGGCTAATGAAAAACTGTTTTTT
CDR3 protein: CATSRANRNLANEKLFF

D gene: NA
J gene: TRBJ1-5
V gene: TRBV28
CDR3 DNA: TGTGCCAGCAGTTCGCAGGGGTTTAAGGATCAGCCCCAGCATTTT
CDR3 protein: CASSSQGFKDQPQHF

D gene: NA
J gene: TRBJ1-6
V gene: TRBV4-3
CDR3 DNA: TGCGCCAGCAGCCAAGTTTGGGACTCTGGTGCACCCCTCCACTTT
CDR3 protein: CASSQVWDSGAPLHF

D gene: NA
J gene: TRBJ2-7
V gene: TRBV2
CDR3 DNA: TGTGCCAGCTGTAATTCCTACGAGCAGTACTTC
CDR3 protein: CASCNSYEQYF

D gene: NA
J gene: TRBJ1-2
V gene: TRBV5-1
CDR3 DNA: TGCGCCAGCAGCTTGGATAGGGAGTTCACCTTC
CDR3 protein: CASSLDREFTF

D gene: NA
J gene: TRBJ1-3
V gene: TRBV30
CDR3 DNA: TGTGCCTGGAGTAACGACAACAAGCACACCATATATTTT
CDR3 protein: CAWSNDNKHTIYF

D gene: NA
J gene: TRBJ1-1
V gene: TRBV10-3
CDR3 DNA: TGTGCCATCAGTGAGGGAGGGAATACTGAAGCTTTCTTT
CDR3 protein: CAISEGGNTEAFF

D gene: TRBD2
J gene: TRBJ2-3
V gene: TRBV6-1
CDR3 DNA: TGTGCCAGCAACCTAGCGGGAGGAAGCACAGATACGCAGTATTTT
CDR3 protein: CASNLAGGSTDTQYF

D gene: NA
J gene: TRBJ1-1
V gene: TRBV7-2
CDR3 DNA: TGTGCCAGCATCAAATCAGGGAACACTGAAGCTTTCTTT
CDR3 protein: CASIKSGNTEAFF

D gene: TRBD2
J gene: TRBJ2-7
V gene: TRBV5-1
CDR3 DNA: TGCGCCAGCAGCTCCACTCTCAGCGGGGTACCCTACGAGCAGTACTTC
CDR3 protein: CASSSTLSGVPYEQYF